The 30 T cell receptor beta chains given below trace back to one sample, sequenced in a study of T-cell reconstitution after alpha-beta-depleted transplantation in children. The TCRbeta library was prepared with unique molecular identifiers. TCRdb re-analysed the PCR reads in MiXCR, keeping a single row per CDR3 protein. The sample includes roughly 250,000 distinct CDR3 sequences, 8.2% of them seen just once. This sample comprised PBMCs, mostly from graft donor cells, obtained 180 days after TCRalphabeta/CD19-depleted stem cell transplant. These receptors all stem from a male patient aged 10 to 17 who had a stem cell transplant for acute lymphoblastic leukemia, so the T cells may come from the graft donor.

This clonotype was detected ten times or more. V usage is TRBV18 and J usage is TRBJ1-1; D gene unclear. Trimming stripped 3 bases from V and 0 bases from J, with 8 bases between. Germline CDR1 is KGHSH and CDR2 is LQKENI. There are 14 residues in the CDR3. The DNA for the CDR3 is TGTGCCAGCTCACCCTATAACTTGAACACTGAAGCTTTCTTT. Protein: CASSPYNLNTEAFF.

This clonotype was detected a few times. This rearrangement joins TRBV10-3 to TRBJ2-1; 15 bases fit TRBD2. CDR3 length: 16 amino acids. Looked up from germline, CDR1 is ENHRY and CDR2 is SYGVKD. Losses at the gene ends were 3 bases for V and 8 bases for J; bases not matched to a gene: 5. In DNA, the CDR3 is TGTGCCATCAGTGATGGGACTAGCGGGGGGAGGGATGAGCAGTTCTTC. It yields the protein CAISDGTSGGRDEQFF.

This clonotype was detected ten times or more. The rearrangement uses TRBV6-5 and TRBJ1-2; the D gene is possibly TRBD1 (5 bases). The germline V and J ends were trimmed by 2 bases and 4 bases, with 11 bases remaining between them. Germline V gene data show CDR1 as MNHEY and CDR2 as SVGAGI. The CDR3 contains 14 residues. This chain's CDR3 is CASSYGAGGYGYTF. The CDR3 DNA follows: TGTGCCAGCAGTTACGGCGCTGGGGGCTATGGCTACACCTTC.

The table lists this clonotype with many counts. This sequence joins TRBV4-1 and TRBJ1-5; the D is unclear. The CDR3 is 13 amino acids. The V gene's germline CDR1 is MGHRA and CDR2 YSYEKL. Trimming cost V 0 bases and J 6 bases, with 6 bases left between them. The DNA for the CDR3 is TGCGCCAGCAGCCAAGACCCCCTTCAGCCCCAGCATTTT. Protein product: CASSQDPLQPQHF.

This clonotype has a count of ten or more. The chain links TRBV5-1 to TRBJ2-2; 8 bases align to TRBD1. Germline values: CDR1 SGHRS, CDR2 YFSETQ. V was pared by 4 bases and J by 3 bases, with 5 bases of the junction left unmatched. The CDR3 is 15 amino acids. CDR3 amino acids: CASSPGQGYTGELFF. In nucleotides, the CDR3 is TGCGCCAGCAGCCCCGGACAGGGCTACACCGGGGAGCTGTTTTTT.

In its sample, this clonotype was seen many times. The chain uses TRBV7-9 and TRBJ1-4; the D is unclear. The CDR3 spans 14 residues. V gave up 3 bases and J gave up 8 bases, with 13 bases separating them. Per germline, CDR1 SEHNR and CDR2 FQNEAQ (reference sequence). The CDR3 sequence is CASSFEVGREKLFF. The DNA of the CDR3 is TGTGCCAGCAGCTTTGAGGTGGGGAGAGAAAAACTGTTTTTT.

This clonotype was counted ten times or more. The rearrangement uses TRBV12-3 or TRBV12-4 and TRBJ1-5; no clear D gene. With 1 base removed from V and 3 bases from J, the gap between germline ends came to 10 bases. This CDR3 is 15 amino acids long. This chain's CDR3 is CASSLVSTVNQPQHF. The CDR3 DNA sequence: TGTGCCAGCAGTTTAGTCTCTACAGTCAATCAGCCCCAGCATTTT.

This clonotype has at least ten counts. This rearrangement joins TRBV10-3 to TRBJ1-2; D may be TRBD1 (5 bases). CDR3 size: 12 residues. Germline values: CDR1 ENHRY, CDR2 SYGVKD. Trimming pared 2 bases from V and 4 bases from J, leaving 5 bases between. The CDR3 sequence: CAISEGGYGYTF. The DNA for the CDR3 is TGTGCCATCAGTGAGGGGGGCTATGGCTACACCTTC.

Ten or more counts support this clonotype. CDR3 in DNA: TGTGCCAGCAGCACTAGAAAGGAGGCTAGCACAGATACGCAGTATTTT. Translated, it gives CASSTRKEASTDTQYF. The rearrangement joins TRBV25-1 to TRBJ2-3; TRBD2 is a possible D gene (5 bases). There are 16 residues in the CDR3. Germline values: CDR1 MGHDK, CDR2 SYGVNS. The V end was cut by 6 bases, the J end by 0 bases, with 16 bases between.

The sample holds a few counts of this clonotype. CDR3 sequence reads: CAISGGDRVNTEAFF. CDR3 bases: TGTGCCATCAGTGGTGGGGACAGGGTGAACACTGAAGCTTTCTTT. The chain recombines TRBV10-3 with TRBJ1-1; TRBD1 aligns across 9 bases. This CDR3 has 15 residues. Germline trimming cut 4 bases from V and 0 bases from J; bases unmatched to any gene: 3. In germline, CDR1 is ENHRY, CDR2 SYGVKD.

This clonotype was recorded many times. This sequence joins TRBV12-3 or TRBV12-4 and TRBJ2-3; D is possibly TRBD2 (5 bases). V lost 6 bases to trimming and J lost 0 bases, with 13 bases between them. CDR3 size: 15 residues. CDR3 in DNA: TGTGCCAGCAGCGCAGCGGTCCAGAGCACAGATACGCAGTATTTT. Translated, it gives CASSAAVQSTDTQYF.

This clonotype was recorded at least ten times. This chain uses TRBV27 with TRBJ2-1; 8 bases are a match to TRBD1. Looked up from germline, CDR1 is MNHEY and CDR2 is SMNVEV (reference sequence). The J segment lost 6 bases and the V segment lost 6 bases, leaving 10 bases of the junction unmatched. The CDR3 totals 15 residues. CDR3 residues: CASSSTGAMINEQFF. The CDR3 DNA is TGTGCCAGCAGCTCGACAGGGGCCATGATCAATGAGCAGTTCTTC.

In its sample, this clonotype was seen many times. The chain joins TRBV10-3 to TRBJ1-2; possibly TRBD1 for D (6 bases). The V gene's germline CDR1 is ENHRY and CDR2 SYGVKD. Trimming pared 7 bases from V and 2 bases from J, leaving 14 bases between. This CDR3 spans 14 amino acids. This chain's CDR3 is CAITGGPGNYGYTF. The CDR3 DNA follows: TGTGCCATCACCGGGGGCCCGGGAAACTATGGCTACACCTTC.

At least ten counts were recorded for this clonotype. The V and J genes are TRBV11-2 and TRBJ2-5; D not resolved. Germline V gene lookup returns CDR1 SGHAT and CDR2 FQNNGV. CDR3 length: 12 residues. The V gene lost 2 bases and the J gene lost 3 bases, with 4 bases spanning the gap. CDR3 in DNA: TGTGCCAGCAGCTTAATGGAAGAGACCCAGTACTTC. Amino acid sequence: CASSLMEETQYF.

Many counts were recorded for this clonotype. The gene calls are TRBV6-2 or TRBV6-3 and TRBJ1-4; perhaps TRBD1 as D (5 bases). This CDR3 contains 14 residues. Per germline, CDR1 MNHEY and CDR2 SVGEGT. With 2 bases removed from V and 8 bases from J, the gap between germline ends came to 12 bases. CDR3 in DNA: TGTGCCAGCAGTTACGGGGCGGCGATAGAAAAACTGTTTTTT. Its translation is CASSYGAAIEKLFF.

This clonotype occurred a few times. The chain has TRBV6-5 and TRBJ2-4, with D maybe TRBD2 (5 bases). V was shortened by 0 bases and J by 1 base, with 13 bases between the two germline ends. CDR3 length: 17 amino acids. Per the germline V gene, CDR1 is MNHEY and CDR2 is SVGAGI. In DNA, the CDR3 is TGTGCCAGCAGTTACTCGGGGAGCCTCGGGGCCAAAAACATTCAGTACTTC. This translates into CASSYSGSLGAKNIQYF.

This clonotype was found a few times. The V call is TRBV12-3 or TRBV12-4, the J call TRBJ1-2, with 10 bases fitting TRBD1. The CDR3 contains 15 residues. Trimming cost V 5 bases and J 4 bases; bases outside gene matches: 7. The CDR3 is CASSTRDRGPYGYTF. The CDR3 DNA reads TGTGCCAGCAGTACCAGGGACAGGGGCCCCTATGGCTACACCTTC.

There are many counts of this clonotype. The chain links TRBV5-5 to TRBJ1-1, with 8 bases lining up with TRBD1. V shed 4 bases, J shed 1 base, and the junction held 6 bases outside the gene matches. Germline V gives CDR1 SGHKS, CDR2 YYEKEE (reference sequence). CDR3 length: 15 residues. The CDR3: CASSRDDRGNTEAFF. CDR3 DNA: TGTGCCAGCAGCAGGGACGACAGGGGGAACACTGAAGCTTTCTTT.

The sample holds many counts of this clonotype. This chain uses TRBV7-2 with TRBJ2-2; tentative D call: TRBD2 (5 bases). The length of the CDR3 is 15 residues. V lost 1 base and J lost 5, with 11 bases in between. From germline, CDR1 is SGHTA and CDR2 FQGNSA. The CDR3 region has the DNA TGTGCCAGCAGCTTAGAACGGGATTTAACCGGGGAGCTGTTTTTT. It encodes CASSLERDLTGELFF.

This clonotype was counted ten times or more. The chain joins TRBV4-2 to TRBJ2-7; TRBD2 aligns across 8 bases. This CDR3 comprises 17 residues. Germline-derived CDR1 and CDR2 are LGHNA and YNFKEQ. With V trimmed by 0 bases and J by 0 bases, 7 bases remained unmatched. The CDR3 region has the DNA TGTGCCAGCAGCCAAGATCTTGGTAGCGGGGTCTCCTACGAGCAGTACTTC. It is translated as CASSQDLGSGVSYEQYF.

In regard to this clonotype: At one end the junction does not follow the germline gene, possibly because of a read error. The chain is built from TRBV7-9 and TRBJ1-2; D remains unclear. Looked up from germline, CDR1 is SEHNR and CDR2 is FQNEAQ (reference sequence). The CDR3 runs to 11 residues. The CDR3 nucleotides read TGTGCCAGCAGCTCCATTTCGGGCTACATCTTC. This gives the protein CASSSISGYIF.

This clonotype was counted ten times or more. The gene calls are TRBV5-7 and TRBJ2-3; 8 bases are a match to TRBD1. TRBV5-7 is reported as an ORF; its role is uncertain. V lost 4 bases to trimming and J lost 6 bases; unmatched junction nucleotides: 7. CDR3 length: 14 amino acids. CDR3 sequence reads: CASSHGQGADTQYF. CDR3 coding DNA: TGTGCCAGCAGCCACGGACAGGGAGCGGATACGCAGTATTTT.

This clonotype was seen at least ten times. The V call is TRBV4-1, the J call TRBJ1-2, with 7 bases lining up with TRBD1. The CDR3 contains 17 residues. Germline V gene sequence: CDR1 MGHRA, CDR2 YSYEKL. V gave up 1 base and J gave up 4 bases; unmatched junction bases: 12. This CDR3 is CASSQGLTGVEAYGYTF. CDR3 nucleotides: TGCGCCAGCAGCCAAGGGTTAACAGGGGTTGAGGCCTATGGCTACACCTTC.

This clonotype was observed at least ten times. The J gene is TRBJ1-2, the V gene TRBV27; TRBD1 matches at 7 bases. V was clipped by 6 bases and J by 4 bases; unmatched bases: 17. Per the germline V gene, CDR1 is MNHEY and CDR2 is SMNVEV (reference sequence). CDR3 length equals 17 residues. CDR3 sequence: CASRTTTGFRGGYGYTF. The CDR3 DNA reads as TGTGCCAGCAGGACTACGACAGGGTTCCGAGGTGGCTATGGCTACACCTTC.

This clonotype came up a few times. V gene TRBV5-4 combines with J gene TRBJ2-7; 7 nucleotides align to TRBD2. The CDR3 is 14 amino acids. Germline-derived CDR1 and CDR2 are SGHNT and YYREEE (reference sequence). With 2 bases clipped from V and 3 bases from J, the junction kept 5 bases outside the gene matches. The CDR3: CASSLGAGNYEQYF. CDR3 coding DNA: TGTGCCAGCAGCTTAGGAGCGGGGAACTACGAGCAGTACTTC.

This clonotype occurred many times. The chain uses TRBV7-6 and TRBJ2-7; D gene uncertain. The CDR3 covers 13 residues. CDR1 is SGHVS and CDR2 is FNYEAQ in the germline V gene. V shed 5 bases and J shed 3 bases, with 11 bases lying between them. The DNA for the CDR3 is TGTGCCAGCAGCCGATCGTCCGGCTACGAGCAGTACTTC. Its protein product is CASSRSSGYEQYF.

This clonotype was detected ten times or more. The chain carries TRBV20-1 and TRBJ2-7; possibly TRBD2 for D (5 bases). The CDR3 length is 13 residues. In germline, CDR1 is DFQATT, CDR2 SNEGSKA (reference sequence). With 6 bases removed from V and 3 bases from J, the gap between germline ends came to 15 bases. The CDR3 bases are TGCAGTGCCCCCGCCGGACTCTTCTACGAGCAGTACTTC. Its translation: CSAPAGLFYEQYF.

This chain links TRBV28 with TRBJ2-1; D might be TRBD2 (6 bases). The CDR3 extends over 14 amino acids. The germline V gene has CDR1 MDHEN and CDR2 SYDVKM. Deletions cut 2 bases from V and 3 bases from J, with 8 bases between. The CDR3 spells CASSLGSGYNEQFF. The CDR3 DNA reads TGTGCCAGCAGTTTAGGTAGCGGCTACAATGAGCAGTTCTTC.

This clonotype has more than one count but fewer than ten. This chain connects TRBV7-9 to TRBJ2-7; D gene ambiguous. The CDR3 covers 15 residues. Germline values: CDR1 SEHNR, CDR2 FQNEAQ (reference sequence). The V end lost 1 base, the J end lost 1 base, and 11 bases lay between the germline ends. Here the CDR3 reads CASSLGGMSSYEQYF. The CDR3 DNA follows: TGTGCCAGCAGCTTAGGGGGTATGTCGTCCTACGAGCAGTACTTC.

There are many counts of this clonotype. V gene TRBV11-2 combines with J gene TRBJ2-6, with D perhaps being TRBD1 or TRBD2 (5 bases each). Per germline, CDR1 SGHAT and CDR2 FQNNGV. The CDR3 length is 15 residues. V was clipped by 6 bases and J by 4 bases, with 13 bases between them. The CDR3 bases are TGTGCCAGCAGTTCCGGGACCCCCGGGGCCAACGTCCTGACTTTC. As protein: CASSSGTPGANVLTF.